This T cell receptor beta chain was retrieved from a study of T cell responses to AZD1222 COVID-19 vaccine. TCRdb keeps only in-frame clones here, not all; method: immunoSEQ multiplex PCR. The sample carries approximately 150,000 clones, approximately 92% recorded once. This CDR3 region has 13 residues. Germline CDR1 is LNHDA and CDR2 is SQIVND (reference sequence). V dropped 8 bases and J dropped 4; count of bases not matched to a gene: 4. This chain connects TRBV19 to TRBJ1-5; the match to TRBD1 covers 8 bases. The sequencing used peripheral blood, collected on day 0 of AZD1222 vaccination. The receptor's source is an adult in good health. CDR3 nucleotide sequence: TGTGCCAGTGCAGACAGGGGTAATCAGCCCCAGCATTTT. It yields the protein CASADRGNQPQHF. Based on the CDR3 plus reference TRBV19 and TRBJ1-5, the full variable domain is DGGITQSPKYLFRKEGQNVTLSCEQNLNHDAMYWYRQDPGQGLRLIYYSQIVNDFQKGDIAEGYSVSREKKESFPLTVTSAQKNPTAFYLCASADRGNQPQHFGDGTRLSIL.